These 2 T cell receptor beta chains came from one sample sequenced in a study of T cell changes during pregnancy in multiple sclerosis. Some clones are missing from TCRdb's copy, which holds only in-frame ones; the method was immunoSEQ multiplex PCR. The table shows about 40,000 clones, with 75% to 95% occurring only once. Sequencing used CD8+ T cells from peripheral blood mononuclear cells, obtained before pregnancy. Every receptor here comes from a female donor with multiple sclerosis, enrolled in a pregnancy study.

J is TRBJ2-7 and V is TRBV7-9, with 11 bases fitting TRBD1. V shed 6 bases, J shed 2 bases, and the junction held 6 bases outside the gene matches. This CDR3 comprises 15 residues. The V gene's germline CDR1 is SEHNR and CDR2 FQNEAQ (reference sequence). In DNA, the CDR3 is TGTGCCAGCAGACCGGACAGGGGGCGAACCTACGAGCAGTACTTC. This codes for CASRPDRGRTYEQYF.

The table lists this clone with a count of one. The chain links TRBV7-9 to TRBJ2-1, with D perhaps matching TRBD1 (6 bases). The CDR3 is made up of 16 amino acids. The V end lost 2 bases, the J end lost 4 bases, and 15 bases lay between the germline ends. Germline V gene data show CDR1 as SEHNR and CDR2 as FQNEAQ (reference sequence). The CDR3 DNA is TGTGCCAGCAGCTTAAACCTGGGGGACAAGTACAATGAGCAGTTCTTC. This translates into CASSLNLGDKYNEQFF.